This T cell receptor (beta chain) comes out of a study of tumor and adjacent non-tumor tissue in lung cancer listed by TCRdb under 2018. Background on the whole study: By cancer type, the cohort comprised approximately 12 adenocarcinoma patients, a couple of squamous cell carcinoma patients and 1 small cell lung cancer patient. The 15 enrolled patients, of whom around 10 were men and 5 were women, were aged about 31 to 85 years and were diagnosed with TNM stage I to III disease. In total, sequencing yielded 95 million to 150 million productive TCRbeta reads, which works out to an average of approximately 4.2 million reads per sample. Bulk TCRbeta repertoires were compared between lung tumor tissue and matched distant non-tumor lung tissue obtained from more than 12 lung cancer patients. Some 30 paired specimens, one tumor and one normal lung sample per patient, were profiled by TCRbeta CDR3 sequencing.

The CDR3 holds 11 amino acids from the cysteine to the phenylalanine. Solely the CDR3 DNA is kept, with 33 bases framed from the first base. For CDR1 and CDR2, the germline V gene (reference sequence) lists DFQATT and SNEGSKA. Libraries were constructed by multiplex PCR. The listed sequencing device is Illumina HiSeq 2500. TCRbeta libraries were built by three rounds of nested PCR using primers (Table S4), following protocols modified from ARM-PCR. Before sequencing, PCR products in the 200-500 bp range were cut out of the gel and cleaned up using the QIAquick gel extraction kit. From the authors' description of their analysis: Reads were cleaned using Trimmomatic, were merged into complete CDR3 sequences using FLASH, and were assigned to V(D)J germline segments using MiTCR. VDJtools was used to compute clonal diversity as the inverse Simpson's index. In-frame sequences without a premature stop codon were defined as productive reads. TCRdb took the public reads, trimmed them with fastp at Q25, ran MiXCR for clone calling and kept in-frame beta chains. Each entry is one CDR3 protein sequence, shown with its most common DNA and genes. The V and J calls and clone size are TCRdb's, not the authors'. The sample data list about 50,000 distinct CDR3 sequences, and about 70% of these were observed just once. About 23% of the sample is in the top ten clones.

General conclusions and limits of the study: In normal lung, the top 100 clones accounted for a significantly larger cumulative share of the repertoire than in tumor tissue. Peripheral blood was not sequenced, so blood TCRbeta repertoires were not examined in the lung cancer patients of the study. TCR diversity (inverse Simpson) was significantly higher in tumor than in normal lung tissue (roughly 430 vs 170, P = 0.0075, Mann-Whitney U test). With only about 14 patients in the cohort, the authors noted that larger samples and more detailed clinical data are needed. Neither the sequencing platform nor unique molecular identifiers are mentioned in the methods. TCR diversity was significantly higher in younger patients, and higher tumor TCR diversity was associated with shorter overall and disease-free survival.

RNA was isolated from bulk unsorted tissue, and RNA quality was assessed with a NanoDrop ND-1000 and an Agilent 2100. Distant non-tumor tissue taken more than 3 cm from the tumor edge was used as the normal lung sample. Newly diagnosed lung cancer patients without prior chemotherapy who had been admitted for thoracic surgery in China between August and November 2014 were enrolled as donors. Patients with previous radiotherapy or chemotherapy, or with another concurrent cancer, were excluded from the study. Pieces of surgical tissue measuring about 1-2 cm3 were kept in RNAlater solution and stored at -80 degrees C until use. Concerning this clonotype: No cognate antigen has been identified for it. An end of the junction does not agree with germline; a read error may underlie this.

The chain links TRBV20-1 with TRBJ1-4; no D segment can be confidently identified. What was sequenced was distant non-tumor lung tissue. This TCR derives from a woman in her fifties or sixties with non-small cell lung cancer. The DNA sequence reads TGCAGTGCCCCCCGAACCGGGAAACTGATTTTT. This translates into CSAPRTGKLIF.